The 28 T cell receptor beta chains listed next were all sequenced from one sample in a study of siplizumab effects on memory and regulatory T cells. The data were produced by immunoSEQ multiplex PCR, yet TCRdb's version contains in-frame clones alone and is incomplete. The sample gives approximately 100,000 clones, about nine tenths of which show up once; more than 10% is in the top ten. Sample: non-Treg CD4+ T cells sorted from blood. These TCRs come from a human donor in good health.

V and J are TRBV7-9 and TRBJ2-5; 7 bases are shared with TRBD1. CDR1 and CDR2 (germline): SEHNR, FQNEAQ (reference sequence). The CDR3 runs to 12 residues. The trim removed 4 bases at V and 5 bases at J, leaving 1 base unmatched. The CDR3 nucleotides read TGTGCCAGCAGCTCACAGGGGGAGACCCAGTACTTC. Amino acid sequence: CASSSQGETQYF.

The V gene is TRBV2, the J gene TRBJ1-5, with D perhaps TRBD1 (5 bases). CDR3 length: 14 amino acids. In germline, CDR1 is SNHLY, CDR2 FYNNEI. Deletions cut 7 bases from V and 0 bases from J, with 10 bases between. CDR3 in amino acids: CASTRENSNQPQHF. CDR3 coding DNA: TGTGCCAGCACCAGGGAGAATAGCAATCAGCCCCAGCATTTT.

The sample holds one count of this clone. The chain employs TRBV5-3 and TRBJ2-7; 8 bases are shared with TRBD1. TRBV5-3 is an open reading frame, and its role is uncertain. This CDR3 contains 16 residues. V dropped 0 bases and J dropped 0; count of bases not matched to a gene: 5. DNA of the CDR3: TGTGCCAGAAGCTTGGTTTCGGACAGGGCCTCCTACGAGCAGTACTTC. Translating it yields CARSLVSDRASYEQYF.

A word on this clone: The sample has other DNA sequences that encode this CDR3 too. This chain uses TRBV28 with TRBJ2-2; D is possibly TRBD2 (6 bases). CDR1 MDHEN and CDR2 SYDVKM come from the germline V gene. Trimming left V 3 bases short and J 1 base short, with 6 bases between. The CDR3 is 14 residues long. The CDR3 loop is CASSFGGNTGELFF. CDR3 nucleotide sequence: TGTGCCAGCAGTTTCGGGGGGAACACCGGGGAGCTGTTTTTT.

The CDR3 DNA reads as TGCAGCGTGCGGAACCCCGGGAACCAAGAGACCCAGTACTTC. As protein: CSVRNPGNQETQYF. V is TRBV29-1 and J is TRBJ2-5; possible D gene TRBD2, 5 bases. CDR3 length: 14 amino acids. Germline V lookup: CDR1 SQVTM, CDR2 ANQGSEA. Trimming took off 6 bases at V and 0 bases at J, with 14 bases between the two ends.

The chain employs TRBV11-2 and TRBJ1-1; D is ambiguous. The V gene's germline CDR1 is SGHAT and CDR2 FQNNGV. The CDR3 extends over 11 amino acids. Trimming left V 10 bases short and J 2 bases short, with 8 bases between. The CDR3 coding sequence is TGTGCCATTAGAGAAAACACTGAAGCTTTCTTT. Translation gives CAIRENTEAFF.

J is TRBJ2-1 and V is TRBV2; no definite D call. Between the trimmed V and J ends, which lost 5 bases and 6 bases, there was a span of 14 bases. This CDR3 contains 14 residues. Germline loops: CDR1 SNHLY, CDR2 FYNNEI. The CDR3 region is CASSNQMASNEQFF. In nucleotides, the CDR3 is TGTGCCAGCAGTAACCAAATGGCCTCCAATGAGCAGTTCTTC.

This chain connects TRBV9 to TRBJ2-6; TRBD2 might be the D (5 bases). The CDR3 is 16 residues long. Looked up from germline, CDR1 is SGDLS and CDR2 is YYNGEE. V lost 3 bases to trimming and J lost 3 bases, with 13 bases between them. CDR3 region: CASSATLGSGANVLTF. Written as DNA, the CDR3 is TGTGCCAGCAGCGCCACTCTAGGGAGTGGGGCCAACGTCCTGACTTTC.

This chain connects TRBV30 to TRBJ2-5; D remains ambiguous. The length of the CDR3 is 14 residues. Germline V gives CDR1 GTSNPN, CDR2 SVGIG (reference sequence). The V end lost 0 bases, the J end lost 5 bases, and 13 bases lay between the germline ends. The DNA for the CDR3 is TGTGCCTGGAGTGTACGCCTGGCCGGGGAGACCCAGTACTTC. Translation gives CAWSVRLAGETQYF.

This chain links TRBV6-5 with TRBJ1-3; tentatively, D is TRBD1 (6 bases). Germline values: CDR1 MNHEY, CDR2 SVGAGI. The CDR3 is made up of 14 amino acids. V was shortened by 0 bases and J by 4 bases, with 7 bases between the two germline ends. The CDR3 protein is CASSYSGHGNTIYF. CDR3 in DNA: TGTGCCAGCAGTTACTCGGGACACGGAAACACCATATATTTT.

The V and J genes are TRBV19 and TRBJ1-5; a possible D gene is TRBD1 (6 bases). Germline loops: CDR1 LNHDA, CDR2 SQIVND (reference sequence). The V gene lost 4 bases and the J gene lost 7 bases, with 11 bases spanning the gap. CDR3 length: 13 residues. The CDR3 loop is CASSTGDIQPQHF. In DNA form, the CDR3 reads TGTGCCAGTAGTACAGGGGATATCCAGCCCCAGCATTTT. Full variable domain (missing parts from reference TRBV19 and TRBJ1-5): DGGITQSPKYLFRKEGQNVTLSCEQNLNHDAMYWYRQDPGQGLRLIYYSQIVNDFQKGDIAEGYSVSREKKESFPLTVTSAQKNPTAFYLCASSTGDIQPQHFGDGTRLSIL.

The chain links TRBV7-3 to TRBJ2-4; maybe TRBD1 (6 bases). Germline values: CDR1 SGHTA, CDR2 FQGTGA. V gave up 5 bases and J gave up 7 bases, with 21 bases separating them. The length of the CDR3 is 16 residues. CDR3 region: CASSPTGNPIGNIQYF. CDR3 nucleotides: TGTGCCAGCAGCCCGACAGGAAACCCCATTGGGAACATTCAGTACTTC.

The chain combines TRBV10-2 with TRBJ2-3, with D uncertain. CDR1 and CDR2 from the germline V gene are WSHSY and SAAADI. This CDR3 is 14 amino acids long. V was trimmed by 4 bases and J by 0 bases, leaving 8 bases between them. The CDR3 nucleotides are TGCGCCAGCAGTGTCATAGCTAGCACAGATACGCAGTATTTT. Translating gives CASSVIASTDTQYF.

A remark on this clone: A junction end diverges from the germline sequence, so it may reflect a read error. This chain joins TRBV7-7 and TRBJ2-1; 9 nucleotides match TRBD2. Germline V gene sequence: CDR1 SSHAT, CDR2 FNYEAQ (reference sequence). This CDR3 contains 18 residues. The DNA of the CDR3 is TGTGCTAGCAGCCCTACTAGCGGGCCATCCCAAACCCACAATGAGCAGTTCTTC. This gives the protein CASSPTSGPSQTHNEQFF.

This chain connects TRBV28 to TRBJ2-5; D might be TRBD1 or TRBD2, each matching 5 bases. The CDR3 length is 15 residues. Trimming shortened V by 3 bases and J by 0 bases, and 11 bases separated the two germline ends. Germline V lookup: CDR1 MDHEN, CDR2 SYDVKM. The CDR3 loop is CASSFGAPNQETQYF. CDR3 bases: TGTGCCAGCAGTTTCGGGGCCCCAAACCAAGAGACCCAGTACTTC.

The J gene is TRBJ1-5, the V gene TRBV15; 12 nucleotides match TRBD1. The CDR3 runs to 16 residues. Germline V lookup: CDR1 LNHNV, CDR2 YYDKDF (reference sequence). After removal of 2 bases from V and 6 bases from J, the junction contained 5 bases not matched to a gene. In DNA, the CDR3 is TGTGCCACCAGCAGACCGGGACAGGGGGCGATTCAGCCCCAGCATTTT. The encoded protein is CATSRPGQGAIQPQHF.

This clone came up a few times. The rearrangement links TRBV9 to TRBJ1-1; 12 bases fit TRBD1. Germline trimming cut 3 bases from V and 3 bases from J; bases unmatched to any gene: 3. The CDR3 covers 15 residues. Germline assignment: CDR1 SGDLS and CDR2 YYNGEE. The CDR3 DNA follows: TGTGCCAGCAGCGGGGGACAGGGGGCAGACACTGAAGCTTTCTTT. Protein product: CASSGGQGADTEAFF. Full variable domain (missing parts from reference TRBV9 and TRBJ1-1): DSGVTQTPKHLITATGQRVTLRCSPRSGDLSVYWYQQSLDQGLQFLIQYYNGEERAKGNILERFSAQQFPDLHSELNLSSLELGDSALYFCASSGGQGADTEAFFGQGTRLTVV.

The table lists this clone with a few counts. V and J are TRBV6-1 and TRBJ2-3, with D unclear. V shed 2 bases and J shed 2 bases, with 8 bases lying between them. This CDR3 is built from 14 residues. Germline V lookup: CDR1 MNHNS, CDR2 SASEGT. This CDR3 reads CASSELWNTDTQYF. CDR3 sequence (DNA): TGTGCCAGCAGTGAATTGTGGAACACAGATACGCAGTATTTT.

The rearrangement joins TRBV19 to TRBJ1-5; a weak D match, TRBD1 (6 bases). CDR1 is LNHDA, CDR2 SQIVND, per germline (reference sequence). The CDR3 sequence is 13 residues long. The germline V and J ends were trimmed by 6 bases and 1 base, with 7 bases remaining between them. The CDR3 DNA follows: TGTGCCAGTAGCGGACAGAGCAATCAGCCCCAGCATTTT. Its translation is CASSGQSNQPQHF.

The chain combines TRBV27 with TRBJ1-4; possible D gene TRBD1, 5 bases. The CDR3 has 17 amino acids. V shed 10 bases and J shed 0 bases, with 21 bases lying between them. Germline CDR1 and CDR2: MNHEY and SMNVEV (reference sequence). The CDR3 nucleotides read TGTGCCACCCGAGACAACAGGCAAAGTCCAACTAATGAAAAACTGTTTTTT. This gives the protein CATRDNRQSPTNEKLFF.

The chain uses TRBV7-2 and TRBJ2-5, with 10 positions matching TRBD2. Germline-derived CDR1 and CDR2 are SGHTA and FQGNSA. The CDR3 covers 18 residues. V dropped 4 bases and J dropped 2; count of bases not matched to a gene: 13. CDR3 DNA sequence: TGTGCCAGCAGCTCTACAGGGCCGGGACTAGCGCTTCAAGAGACCCAGTACTTC. Translating gives CASSSTGPGLALQETQYF.

The chain is built from TRBV19 and TRBJ1-4, with unresolved D. Trimming took off 5 bases at V and 3 bases at J, with 13 bases between the two ends. From germline, CDR1 is LNHDA and CDR2 SQIVND (reference sequence). This CDR3 is 15 amino acids long. CDR3 sequence (DNA): TGTGCCAGTAGTCAGTCTCTGGGTTCTAATGAAAAACTGTTTTTT. Its translation is CASSQSLGSNEKLFF.

CDR3 sequence: CSVEFQGADYGYTF. The CDR3, as DNA: TGCAGCGTCGAATTCCAGGGGGCGGACTATGGCTACACCTTC. The V and J genes are TRBV29-1 and TRBJ1-2, with 8 bases that match TRBD1. Unmatched junction bases numbered 9, after V lost 6 bases and J lost 3 bases. The CDR3 spans 14 residues. Germline V gives CDR1 SQVTM, CDR2 ANQGSEA.

The J gene is TRBJ2-7, the V gene TRBV6-1; 8 bases fit TRBD1. The CDR3 extends over 14 amino acids. Per germline, CDR1 MNHNS and CDR2 SASEGT. Germline trimming cut 2 bases from V and 2 bases from J; bases unmatched to any gene: 2. CDR3 bases: TGTGCCAGCAGTGAACAACAGGGGGCCTACGAGCAGTACTTC. It codes for CASSEQQGAYEQYF.

The chain couples TRBV25-1 to TRBJ1-1; no clear D. This CDR3 has 15 residues. Trimming took off 4 bases at V and 0 bases at J, with 12 bases between the two ends. Per the germline V gene, CDR1 is MGHDK and CDR2 is SYGVNS. The chain's CDR3 is CASSAPGAMNTEAFF. Written as DNA, the CDR3 is TGTGCCAGCAGTGCTCCCGGCGCGATGAACACTGAAGCTTTCTTT.

This clone showed up just once. The chain uses TRBV6-6 and TRBJ2-7, with D tentatively TRBD2 (5 bases). This CDR3 spans 14 amino acids. The V end lost 5 bases, the J end lost 5 bases, and 16 bases lay between the germline ends. Germline CDR1 and CDR2: MNHNY and SVGAGI (reference sequence). For the CDR3, the DNA is TGTGCCAGCAGTAACTTAAGGGAGTTGGACGAGCAGTACTTC. Translated: CASSNLRELDEQYF.

V gene TRBV7-9 combines with J gene TRBJ1-2; no definite D call. V lost 2 bases to trimming and J lost 3 bases, with 7 bases between them. Germline V gene lookup returns CDR1 SEHNR and CDR2 FQNEAQ (reference sequence). There are 13 residues in the CDR3. Here the CDR3 reads CASSLNSYYGYTF. The CDR3, as DNA: TGTGCCAGCAGCTTAAACAGTTACTATGGCTACACCTTC. Drawing the rest from reference TRBV7-9 and TRBJ1-2, the complete variable domain is DTGVSQNPRHKITKRGQNVTFRCDPISEHNRLYWYRQTLGQGPEFLTYFQNEAQLEKSRLLSDRFSAERPKGSFSTLEIQRTEQGDSAMYLCASSLNSYYGYTFGSGTRLTVV.

In its sample, this clone was seen once. V gene TRBV11-3 combines with J gene TRBJ1-1, with D perhaps TRBD1 (5 bases). Trimming cost V 1 base and J 2 bases, with 14 bases left between them. Germline V gene data show CDR1 as SGHNT and CDR2 as YENEEA. The CDR3 has 16 residues. The CDR3 loop is CASSLGGVTLNTEAFF. CDR3 coding DNA: TGTGCCAGCAGCTTAGGAGGGGTGACACTAAACACTGAAGCTTTCTTT.